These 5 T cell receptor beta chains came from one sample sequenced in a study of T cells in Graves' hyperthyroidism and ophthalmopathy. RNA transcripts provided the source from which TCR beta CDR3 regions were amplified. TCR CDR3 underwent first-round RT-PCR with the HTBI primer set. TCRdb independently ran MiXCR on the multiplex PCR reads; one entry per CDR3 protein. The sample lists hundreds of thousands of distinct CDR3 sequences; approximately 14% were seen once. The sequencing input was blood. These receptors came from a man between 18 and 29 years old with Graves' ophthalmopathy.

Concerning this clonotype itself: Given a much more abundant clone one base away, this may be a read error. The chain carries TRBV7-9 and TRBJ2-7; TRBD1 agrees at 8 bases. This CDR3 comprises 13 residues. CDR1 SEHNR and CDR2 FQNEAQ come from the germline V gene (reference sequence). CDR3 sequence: CASSPDRENERYF. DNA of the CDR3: TGTGCCAGCAGCCCGGACAGGGAAAACGAGCGGTACTTC.

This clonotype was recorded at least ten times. DNA for the CDR3: TGCAGCGCCGACCTAGCGGGAATTTACAATGAGCAGTTCTTC. Amino acids: CSADLAGIYNEQFF. V usage is TRBV29-1 and J usage is TRBJ2-1, with TRBD2 matching over 9 bases. Losses at the gene ends were 7 bases for V and 4 bases for J; bases not matched to a gene: 8. This CDR3 spans 14 amino acids. Per the germline V gene, CDR1 is SQVTM and CDR2 is ANQGSEA.

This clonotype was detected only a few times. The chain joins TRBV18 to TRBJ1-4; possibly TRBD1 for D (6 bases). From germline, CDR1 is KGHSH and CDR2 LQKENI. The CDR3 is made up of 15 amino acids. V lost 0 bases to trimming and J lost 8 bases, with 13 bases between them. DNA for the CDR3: TGTGCCAGCTCACCACCAGCGGGGGCTGGGGAAAAACTGTTTTTT. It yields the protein CASSPPAGAGEKLFF.

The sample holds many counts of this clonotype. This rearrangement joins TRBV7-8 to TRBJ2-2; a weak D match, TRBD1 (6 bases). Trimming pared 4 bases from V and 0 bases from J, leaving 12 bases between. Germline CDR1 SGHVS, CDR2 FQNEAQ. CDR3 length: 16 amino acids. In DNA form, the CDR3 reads TGTGCCAGCAGCTCGACCAGGGGATCGAACACCGGGGAGCTGTTTTTT. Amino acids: CASSSTRGSNTGELFF.

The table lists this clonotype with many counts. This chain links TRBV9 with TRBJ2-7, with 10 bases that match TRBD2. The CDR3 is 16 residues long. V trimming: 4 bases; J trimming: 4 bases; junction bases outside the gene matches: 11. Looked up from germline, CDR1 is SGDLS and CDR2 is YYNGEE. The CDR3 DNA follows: TGTGCCAGCAGCCCCCCCAGGTCTAGCGGGAGTTACGAGCAGTACTTC. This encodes CASSPPRSSGSYEQYF.